This record concerns one T cell receptor (beta chain) sequence. The CDR3 length is 13 residues. Germline V gene lookup returns CDR1 MNHEY and CDR2 SVGAGI. V gave up 9 bases and J gave up 4 bases; unmatched junction bases: 8. The sample belongs to a study of blood T cell repertoires in COVID-19. Study information: T cells, B-cell-depleted T cells, or PBMCs supplied cDNA or gDNA.

Data came from immunoSEQ multiplex PCR; TCRdb stores just in-frame clones and leaves some out. The sample lists almost 90,000 clones; 80% to 90% were seen once. The chain joins TRBV6-5 to TRBJ1-2; 7 bases map to TRBD1. The sequencing input was peripheral blood. This TCR was sampled from a man at least 80 years old with acute or convalescent COVID-19. In DNA, the CDR3 is TGTGCCAGTAACCGGGACAGACGCTATGGCTACACCTTC. Translation gives CASNRDRRYGYTF.